Following are 25 T cell receptor beta chains from one sample sequenced in a study of cytomegalovirus exposure and HLA in healthy donors. Use of 60 Vbeta and 13 Jbeta primers characterized the PCR. The protocol was immunoSEQ multiplex PCR, while the TCRdb copy is restricted to in-frame clones and leaves out a portion. The sample shows some 100,000 clones, around 80% of them seen only once. Input material: PBMCs. Receptor source: a male donor in good health and CMV-seropositive.

The chain couples TRBV11-2 to TRBJ2-7; 9 bases map to TRBD1. Germline CDR1 is SGHAT and CDR2 is FQNNGV. Trimming took 4 bases from V and 2 from J; bases not matched to a gene: 18. This CDR3 has 19 residues. The CDR3 loop reads CASSSLGETGGATPYEQYF. The CDR3 region has the DNA TGTGCCAGCAGCTCGCTAGGGGAAACAGGGGGCGCAACCCCCTACGAGCAGTACTTC. The whole variable domain, filled in from reference TRBV11-2 and TRBJ2-7, reads EAGVAQSPRYKIIEKRQSVAFWCNPISGHATLYWYQQILGQGPKLLIQFQNNGVVDDSQLPKDRFSAERLKGVDSTLKIQPAKLEDSAVYLCASSSLGETGGATPYEQYFGPGTRLTVT.

V and J are TRBV4-1 and TRBJ1-6, with 8 bases matching TRBD1. Germline-derived CDR1 and CDR2 are MGHRA and YSYEKL. V shed 5 bases, J shed 11 bases, and the junction held 11 bases outside the gene matches. The CDR3 has 15 residues. The CDR3 DNA sequence: TGCGCCAGCAGCTTGGCAGGGGGCATCGGAGCACCCCTCCACTTT. Translated: CASSLAGGIGAPLHF.

V usage is TRBV5-4 and J usage is TRBJ2-4; 7 bases fit TRBD1. J gave up 9 bases and V 4 bases, and 16 bases lay outside the gene matches. Germline V CDR1 and CDR2: SGHNT, YYREEE (reference sequence). The CDR3 contains 16 residues. The CDR3 is CASSMGDRAQSGIQYF. The CDR3 DNA sequence: TGTGCCAGCAGCATGGGAGACAGGGCTCAGTCCGGCATTCAGTACTTC.

This clone appeared a single time. V and J are TRBV27 and TRBJ1-5; D remains unclear. The V gene's germline CDR1 is MNHEY and CDR2 SMNVEV (reference sequence). V was pared by 3 bases and J by 6 bases, with 12 bases between. This CDR3 has 14 residues. The chain's CDR3 is CASSLEGDLQPQHF. The CDR3 DNA sequence: TGTGCCAGCAGTTTGGAGGGAGATCTTCAGCCCCAGCATTTT.

The DNA for the CDR3 is TGTGCCTGGAGTGCTAGCGGGGGCCTTACCTACGAGCAGTACTTC. Amino acids: CAWSASGGLTYEQYF. The chain joins TRBV30 to TRBJ2-5; 10 nucleotides agree with TRBD2. The end of the DNA is better explained by TRBJ2-7, so the J call may be wrong. Germline lookup yields CDR1 GTSNPN and CDR2 SVGIG (reference sequence). CDR3 length: 15 residues.

The chain uses TRBV25-1 and TRBJ1-5; D ambiguous. Germline CDR1 and CDR2: MGHDK and SYGVNS. The V end lost 3 bases, the J end lost 7 bases, and 13 bases lay between the germline ends. CDR3 length: 14 amino acids. DNA of the CDR3: TGTGCCAGCAGTGAGAATTTCGCGGAACAGCCCCAGCATTTT. Translation: CASSENFAEQPQHF.

This chain connects TRBV30 to TRBJ1-5, with D tentatively TRBD1 (5 bases). V shed 2 bases and J shed 5 bases, with 16 bases lying between them. Looked up from germline, CDR1 is GTSNPN and CDR2 is SVGIG (reference sequence). The CDR3 runs to 15 residues. The CDR3 nucleotides read TGTGCCTGGAGTTCCGGGACGGCGGGGTATCAGCCCCAGCATTTT. Its protein is CAWSSGTAGYQPQHF.

CDR3 sequence: CAWTGQGAGYEQYF. CDR3 bases: TGTGCCTGGACCGGACAGGGGGCCGGCTACGAGCAGTACTTC. This chain connects TRBV30 to TRBJ2-7; 11 nucleotides agree with TRBD1. The germline CDR1 and CDR2 sequences are GTSNPN and SVGIG (reference sequence). The CDR3 is 14 amino acids. V lost 4 bases, J lost 3 bases, and 5 bases stayed unmatched.

J is TRBJ2-3 and V is TRBV13; the match to TRBD2 covers 12 bases. CDR3 size: 14 residues. Germline lookup yields CDR1 PRHDT and CDR2 FYEKMQ (reference sequence). With 5 bases clipped from V and 9 bases from J, the junction kept 6 bases outside the gene matches. The CDR3 sequence is CASSPRLAGATQYF. For the CDR3, the DNA is TGTGCCAGCAGCCCACGACTAGCGGGGGCGACGCAGTATTTT.

The chain couples TRBV28 to TRBJ1-6; 7 positions agree with TRBD1. The J segment lost 4 bases and the V segment lost 2 bases, leaving 2 bases of the junction unmatched. CDR1 MDHEN and CDR2 SYDVKM come from the germline V gene. The CDR3 has 15 amino acids. The CDR3 loop is CASSLGTAYNSPLHF. The CDR3 DNA is TGTGCCAGCAGTTTAGGGACAGCATATAATTCACCCCTCCACTTT.

This clone was seen more than once but under ten times. V gene TRBV18 combines with J gene TRBJ1-1; tentative D call: TRBD1 (6 bases). The germline V gene encodes CDR1 KGHSH and CDR2 LQKENI. With 4 bases removed from V and 1 base from J, the gap between germline ends came to 7 bases. The CDR3 has 13 residues. The CDR3 spells CASSQGQNTEAFF. CDR3 nucleotide sequence: TGTGCCAGCTCACAGGGACAGAACACTGAAGCTTTCTTT.

J is TRBJ2-5 and V is TRBV11-3; TRBD2 agrees at 7 bases. V dropped 0 bases and J dropped 2; count of bases not matched to a gene: 3. The CDR3 covers 15 residues. CDR1 is SGHNT and CDR2 is YENEEA in the germline V gene. The CDR3 sequence: CASSLEAGPQETQYF. The CDR3 DNA sequence: TGTGCCAGCAGCTTAGAAGCGGGGCCTCAAGAGACCCAGTACTTC.

The chain combines TRBV7-2 with TRBJ2-7; D possibly corresponds to TRBD1 (6 bases). This CDR3 has 14 residues. CDR1 and CDR2 (germline): SGHTA, FQGNSA. V gave up 1 base and J gave up 2 bases, with 9 bases separating them. CDR3 amino acids: CASSLGDKPYEQYF. DNA of the CDR3: TGTGCCAGCAGCTTAGGGGACAAGCCCTACGAGCAGTACTTC.

This clone was detected a few times. The chain carries TRBV30 and TRBJ2-5; D possibly corresponds to TRBD1 (6 bases). The CDR3 spans 14 residues. The germline V gene has CDR1 GTSNPN and CDR2 SVGIG (reference sequence). With 2 bases removed from V and 6 bases from J, the gap between germline ends came to 16 bases. The CDR3 region has the DNA TGTGCCTGGAGTCCTATAAACAGGGAACAGACCCAGTACTTC. Translated, it gives CAWSPINREQTQYF.

This clone was observed a single time. V gene TRBV12-5 combines with J gene TRBJ2-7; D remains unclear. V was cut by 5 bases and J by 3 bases, with 8 bases left in between. CDR3 length: 12 amino acids. The germline V gene encodes CDR1 LGHNT and CDR2 FRNRAP. The CDR3 nucleotides are TGTGCTAGTGGTCTCTCAGGCTACGAGCAGTACTTC. Translating it yields CASGLSGYEQYF. The full variable domain, with the rest looked up from reference TRBV12-5 and TRBJ2-7, is DARVTQTPRHKVTEMGQEVTMRCQPILGHNTVFWYRQTMMQGLELLAYFRNRAPLDDSGMPKDRFSAEMPDATLATLKIQPSEPRDSAVYFCASGLSGYEQYFGPGTRLTVT.

This rearrangement joins TRBV11-2 to TRBJ1-2; unclear D gene. The V end was cut by 6 bases, the J end by 6 bases, with 14 bases between. The germline CDR1 and CDR2 sequences are SGHAT and FQNNGV. The CDR3 spans 13 residues. This CDR3 reads CASRTAGRDGYTF. The CDR3 DNA reads as TGTGCCAGCAGAACGGCCGGGAGGGATGGCTACACCTTC. Full variable domain (remainder filled in from reference TRBV11-2 and TRBJ1-2): EAGVAQSPRYKIIEKRQSVAFWCNPISGHATLYWYQQILGQGPKLLIQFQNNGVVDDSQLPKDRFSAERLKGVDSTLKIQPAKLEDSAVYLCASRTAGRDGYTFGSGTRLTVV.

The V call is TRBV10-3, the J call TRBJ1-1, with 7 bases aligning to TRBD1. The J segment lost 3 bases and the V segment lost 0 bases, leaving 10 bases of the junction unmatched. Germline values: CDR1 ENHRY, CDR2 SYGVKD. This CDR3 is built from 17 residues. For the CDR3, the DNA is TGTGCCATCAGTGAGTCTCCATGGAGGGGGCGTGACACTGAAGCTTTCTTT. It codes for CAISESPWRGRDTEAFF.

The chain carries TRBV6-5 and TRBJ1-2; 7 bases line up with TRBD1. Germline loops: CDR1 MNHEY, CDR2 SVGAGI. The CDR3 consists of 15 residues. Unmatched junction bases numbered 9, after V lost 0 bases and J lost 8 bases. CDR3: CASSYSYRGAGGYTF. CDR3 in DNA: TGTGCCAGCAGTTACTCCTACAGGGGCGCAGGAGGCTACACCTTC.

V is TRBV6-5 and J is TRBJ1-3; tentative D call: TRBD1 (5 bases). Germline CDR1 and CDR2: MNHEY and SVGAGI. This CDR3 comprises 14 residues. V lost 6 bases, J lost 0 bases, and 9 bases lay in between. The CDR3 DNA sequence: TGTGCCAGCAGGAAGGGGCTCTCTGGAAACACCATATATTTT. Protein sequence: CASRKGLSGNTIYF.

The chain is built from TRBV11-3 and TRBJ2-1; 8 positions agree with TRBD2. The CDR3 has 15 amino acids. With V trimmed by 0 bases and J by 5 bases, 3 bases remained unmatched. Germline loops: CDR1 SGHNT, CDR2 YENEEA. The CDR3 nucleotides read TGTGCCAGCAGCTTAGAGCGGGGGGCCCACAATGAGCAGTTCTTC. Protein: CASSLERGAHNEQFF.

This chain uses TRBV6-1 with TRBJ2-2; 8 positions match TRBD2. The length of the CDR3 is 15 residues. The germline CDR1 and CDR2 sequences are MNHNS and SASEGT. Trimming removed 7 bases from V and 8 bases from J; junction bases left unmatched: 12. The DNA of the CDR3 is TGTGCCAGCACCGAAGGCCCAGCGGGGGTGGGGGAGCTGTTTTTT. This codes for CASTEGPAGVGELFF.

The rearrangement joins TRBV5-1 to TRBJ2-2; 11 bases are a match to TRBD2. The trim removed 1 base at V and 1 base at J, leaving 3 bases unmatched. The CDR3 loop spans 17 amino acids. Germline V gene lookup returns CDR1 SGHRS and CDR2 YFSETQ. The CDR3 nucleotides are TGCGCCAGCAGCTTGACTCTAGCGGGGGGGAACACCGGGGAGCTGTTTTTT. Amino acid sequence: CASSLTLAGGNTGELFF.

This clone has only a few counts. J is TRBJ2-7 and V is TRBV11-2; 10 bases are shared with TRBD1. The junction had 20 bases not matched to a gene; V was cut back by 5 bases and J by 4 bases. The CDR3 is 19 residues long. CDR1 SGHAT and CDR2 FQNNGV come from the germline V gene. DNA of the CDR3: TGTGCCAGCAGCACCGGGACAGGGGCTGTGTGGCGAAGAGCTTACGAGCAGTACTTC. Protein product: CASSTGTGAVWRRAYEQYF.

This clone came up once. This chain links TRBV7-9 with TRBJ2-3, with D maybe TRBD2 (7 bases). The V end was cut by 0 bases, the J end by 1 base, with 8 bases between. From germline, CDR1 is SEHNR and CDR2 FQNEAQ (reference sequence). The CDR3 has 15 amino acids. For the CDR3, the DNA is TGTGCCAGCAGCTTAGCGGGGGGGCGCACAGATACGCAGTATTTT. This gives the protein CASSLAGGRTDTQYF.

This clone came up a few times. The rearrangement links TRBV11-3 to TRBJ1-6; D possibly corresponds to TRBD1 (6 bases). The CDR3 consists of 14 residues. From germline, CDR1 is SGHNT and CDR2 YENEEA. Trimming took off 4 bases at V and 5 bases at J, with 9 bases between the two ends. CDR3 coding DNA: TGTGCCAGCAGCTCCAGGGGCGATAATTCACCCCTCCACTTT. It translates to CASSSRGDNSPLHF.